These 14 T cell receptor beta chains were all obtained from the same sample, sequenced in a study of cytomegalovirus exposure and HLA in healthy donors. PCR amplification relied on 60 Vbeta primers (plus 13 Jbeta primers). Using immunoSEQ multiplex PCR, the repertoire was profiled, and TCRdb retains in-frame clones only, with some absent. The sample shows more than 90,000 clones, 82% of them seen only once. Sequencing input: PBMCs. These TCRs come from a man aged 25 to 45 in good health and CMV-seropositive.

The chain combines TRBV19 with TRBJ2-2; TRBD1 might be the D (6 bases). V was pared by 4 bases and J by 3 bases, with 12 bases between. The CDR3 sequence is 15 residues long. The germline CDR1 and CDR2 sequences are LNHDA and SQIVND (reference sequence). CDR3 DNA: TGTGCCAGTAGTAGACAGGCCCGGGACACCGGGGAGCTGTTTTTT. It encodes CASSRQARDTGELFF. Full variable domain (missing parts from reference TRBV19 and TRBJ2-2): DGGITQSPKYLFRKEGQNVTLSCEQNLNHDAMYWYRQDPGQGLRLIYYSQIVNDFQKGDIAEGYSVSREKKESFPLTVTSAQKNPTAFYLCASSRQARDTGELFFGEGSRLTVL.

The J gene is TRBJ1-1, the V gene TRBV10-2; 9 bases map to TRBD1. Looked up from germline, CDR1 is WSHSY and CDR2 is SAAADI. This CDR3 comprises 14 residues. V lost 8 bases and J lost 3; bases outside the gene matches: 7. The CDR3 bases are TGCGCCAGCGGATGGACAGGGGTGGACACTGAAGCTTTCTTT. Protein product: CASGWTGVDTEAFF.

The chain combines TRBV25-1 with TRBJ1-3, with 8 positions matching TRBD1. CDR3 size: 17 residues. J was trimmed by 0 bases and V by 0 bases; bases with no gene match: 4. Looked up from germline, CDR1 is MGHDK and CDR2 is SYGVNS. CDR3 sequence reads: CASSEYDRGDSGNTIYF. CDR3 bases: TGTGCCAGCAGTGAATATGACAGGGGAGACTCTGGAAACACCATATATTTT.

The CDR3 DNA reads TGTGCCAGCAGTCCGCGGGACAGGGGAAACAATGAGCAGTTCTTC. Translation gives CASSPRDRGNNEQFF. The rearrangement joins TRBV6-5 to TRBJ2-1, with 10 bases identical to TRBD1. CDR1 is MNHEY, CDR2 SVGAGI, per germline. CDR3 length equals 15 residues. V trimming: 5 bases; J trimming: 5 bases; junction bases outside the gene matches: 6.

The gene calls are TRBV6-5 and TRBJ2-7; D gene ambiguous. CDR1 and CDR2 from the germline V gene are MNHEY and SVGAGI. This CDR3 is 13 amino acids long. Trimming shortened V by 2 bases and J by 7 bases, and 12 bases separated the two germline ends. The CDR3 here is CASSYAGYEEQYF. The CDR3 DNA sequence: TGTGCCAGCAGTTACGCCGGGTATGAAGAGCAGTACTTC.

The chain is built from TRBV2 and TRBJ2-1; 7 positions agree with TRBD2. There are 10 residues in the CDR3. Trimming took 8 bases from V and 10 from J; bases not matched to a gene: 2. Germline V gene sequence: CDR1 SNHLY, CDR2 FYNNEI. CDR3 sequence: CASGDYEQFF. The CDR3, as DNA: TGTGCCAGCGGGGACTACGAGCAGTTCTTC.

This sequence joins TRBV4-1 and TRBJ1-6, with D tentatively TRBD1 (5 bases). V lost 7 bases and J 7 bases, leaving 20 bases between the germline ends. This CDR3 spans 16 amino acids. Germline V gene data show CDR1 as MGHRA and CDR2 as YSYEKL. The CDR3 is CASTPRAGSTNSPLHF. DNA for the CDR3: TGCGCCAGCACCCCCAGGGCAGGAAGCACCAATTCACCCCTCCACTTT.

V gene TRBV7-2 combines with J gene TRBJ2-1; tentatively, D is TRBD1 (6 bases). Germline V CDR1 and CDR2: SGHTA, FQGNSA. The CDR3 totals 15 residues. With 1 base removed from V and 0 bases from J, the gap between germline ends came to 7 bases. For the CDR3, the DNA is TGTGCCAGCAGCTTAGTCAGGGGCTCCTACAATGAGCAGTTCTTC. Translating it yields CASSLVRGSYNEQFF.

V is TRBV5-1 and J is TRBJ2-3; 11 nucleotides line up with TRBD2. The V and J ends lost 6 bases and 5 bases, in that order; junction bases with no gene match: 5. Per the germline V gene, CDR1 is SGHRS and CDR2 is YFSETQ. This CDR3 is built from 14 residues. The CDR3 DNA is TGCGCCAGCAAAGCCGGGACTAGCGGAGATACGCAGTATTTT. Translated, it gives CASKAGTSGDTQYF.

This clone came up a few times. Other DNA variants within this sample encode the same CDR3. The CDR3 nucleotides are TGTGCCAGCAGCGGGCAGGGGCGCTATGGCTACACCTTC. As protein: CASSGQGRYGYTF. This chain links TRBV5-6 with TRBJ1-2; D perhaps matches TRBD1 (6 bases). V was shortened by 4 bases and J by 4 bases, with 11 bases between the two germline ends. Germline values: CDR1 SGHDT, CDR2 YYEEEE. This CDR3 spans 13 amino acids.

The V gene is TRBV4-1, the J gene TRBJ2-1; no definite D call. V lost 3 bases and J lost 4, with 10 bases in between. This CDR3 contains 14 residues. The germline V gene encodes CDR1 MGHRA and CDR2 YSYEKL. CDR3 loop: CASSHPAKYNEQFF. The CDR3 DNA reads TGCGCCAGCAGCCACCCAGCGAAGTACAATGAGCAGTTCTTC.

This clone has more than one count but fewer than ten. The CDR3 protein is CASSVEPGLGYTF. The CDR3 DNA reads TGTGCCAGCAGCGTAGAACCAGGGCTAGGCTACACCTTC. The chain has TRBV9 and TRBJ1-2, with a possible D match to TRBD1 (5 bases). Trimming took off 0 bases at V and 8 bases at J, with 11 bases between the two ends. Germline V CDR1 and CDR2: SGDLS, YYNGEE. The CDR3 sequence is 13 residues long.

The chain recombines TRBV28 with TRBJ1-1; 7 bases are shared with TRBD1. V lost 6 bases to trimming and J lost 4 bases; unmatched junction nucleotides: 8. The CDR3 contains 14 residues. Germline-derived CDR1 and CDR2 are MDHEN and SYDVKM. CDR3 residues: CASRDRVVSTEAFF. The CDR3 DNA sequence: TGTGCCAGCAGAGACAGGGTTGTAAGCACTGAAGCTTTCTTT.

The chain couples TRBV7-2 to TRBJ1-2; a possible D gene is TRBD1 (5 bases). Trimming cost V 2 bases and J 8 bases, with 12 bases left between them. Germline V lookup: CDR1 SGHTA, CDR2 FQGNSA. CDR3 length: 13 amino acids. CDR3 loop: CASSLSGPGGYTF. The CDR3 DNA follows: TGTGCCAGCAGCTTATCAGGGCCTGGAGGCTACACCTTC.